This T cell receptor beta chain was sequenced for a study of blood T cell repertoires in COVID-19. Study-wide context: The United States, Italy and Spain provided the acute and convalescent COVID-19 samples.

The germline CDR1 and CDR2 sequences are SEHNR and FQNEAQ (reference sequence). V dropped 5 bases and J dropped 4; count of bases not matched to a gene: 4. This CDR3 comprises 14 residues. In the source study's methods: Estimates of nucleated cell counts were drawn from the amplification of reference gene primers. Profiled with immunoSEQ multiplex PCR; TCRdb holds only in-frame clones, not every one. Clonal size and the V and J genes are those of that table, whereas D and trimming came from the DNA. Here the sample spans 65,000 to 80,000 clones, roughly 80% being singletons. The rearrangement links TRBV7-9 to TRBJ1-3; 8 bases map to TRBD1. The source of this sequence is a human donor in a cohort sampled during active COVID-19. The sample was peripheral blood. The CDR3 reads CASSPTGAGNTIYF. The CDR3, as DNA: TGTGCCAGCAGCCCGACAGGGGCGGGAAACACCATATATTTT.